Listed here are 29 T cell receptor beta chains from one sample, sequenced in a study of blood T cell repertoires in COVID-19. Assay: immunoSEQ multiplex PCR; the TCRdb copy retains only in-frame clones and omits some. The sample contains some 38,000 clones, about nine tenths of which appear only once. The sample taken for sequencing was peripheral blood. The origin of the receptors is a woman aged 25 to 45 in a cohort sampled during active COVID-19.

This clone has just one count. The chain employs TRBV3-1 (or the pseudogene TRBV3-2) and TRBJ2-1; 8 positions agree with TRBD2. The CDR3 covers 15 residues. The J segment lost 8 bases and the V segment lost 4 bases, leaving 10 bases of the junction unmatched. From germline, CDR1 is LGHDT and CDR2 YNNKEL (reference sequence). In DNA, the CDR3 is TGTGCCAGCAGCCCGGGACTAGTGATCATCGATGAGCAGTTCTTC. It yields the protein CASSPGLVIIDEQFF.

This chain uses TRBV5-1 with TRBJ1-6, with 7 bases that match TRBD1. Per germline, CDR1 SGHRS and CDR2 YFSETQ. This CDR3 comprises 16 residues. With 5 bases clipped from V and 2 bases from J, the junction kept 7 bases outside the gene matches. DNA of the CDR3: TGCGCCAGCAGGGCCGGGACAGAACCCTATAATTCACCCCTCCACTTT. It codes for CASRAGTEPYNSPLHF.

The genes are TRBV6-2 or TRBV6-3 and TRBJ1-5; perhaps TRBD1 as D (6 bases). CDR1 and CDR2 (germline): MNHEY, SVGEGT. Trimming pared 4 bases from V and 6 bases from J, leaving 10 bases between. The CDR3 extends over 13 amino acids. CDR3 loop: CASSWGGGQPQHF. DNA of the CDR3: TGTGCCAGCAGTTGGGGGGGCGGTCAGCCCCAGCATTTT.

The chain carries TRBV11-3 and TRBJ2-5, with D tentatively TRBD1 (5 bases). Germline lookup yields CDR1 SGHNT and CDR2 YENEEA. The V and J ends lost 4 bases and 0 bases respectively, with 18 bases between them. CDR3 length: 17 residues. Here the CDR3 DNA reads TGTGCCAGCAGCTCCAAGGGGTGGCAGGGTCACCAAGAGACCCAGTACTTC. Residues: CASSSKGWQGHQETQYF. Based on the CDR3 plus reference TRBV11-3 and TRBJ2-5, the full variable domain is EAGVVQSPRYKIIEKKQPVAFWCNPISGHNTLYWYLQNLGQGPELLIRYENEEAVDDSQLPKDRFSAERLKGVDSTLKIQPAELGDSAVYLCASSSKGWQGHQETQYFGPGTRLLVL.

This chain links TRBV27 with TRBJ2-5, with 9 positions matching TRBD2. J lost 7 bases, V lost 7 bases, and 4 bases had no gene match. Germline CDR1 reads MNHEY; CDR2 reads SMNVEV (reference sequence). The CDR3 extends over 12 amino acids. The CDR3 reads CASTTSGGTQYF. The CDR3 region has the DNA TGTGCCAGCACGACTAGCGGTGGGACCCAGTACTTC.

J is TRBJ1-5 and V is TRBV19; D ambiguous. The CDR3 has 16 amino acids. Germline V gives CDR1 LNHDA, CDR2 SQIVND (reference sequence). V shed 4 bases and J shed 0 bases, with 13 bases lying between them. CDR3 amino acids: CASSSVVINSNQPQHF. The CDR3 nucleotides read TGTGCCAGTAGTAGTGTAGTCATAAATAGCAATCAGCCCCAGCATTTT. The variable domain in full, completed from reference TRBV19 and TRBJ1-5, reads DGGITQSPKYLFRKEGQNVTLSCEQNLNHDAMYWYRQDPGQGLRLIYYSQIVNDFQKGDIAEGYSVSREKKESFPLTVTSAQKNPTAFYLCASSSVVINSNQPQHFGDGTRLSIL.

The chain links TRBV9 to TRBJ2-3; 8 positions agree with TRBD1. This CDR3 contains 15 residues. Germline CDR1 reads SGDLS; CDR2 reads YYNGEE. The ends lost 4 bases at V and 4 bases at J; junction bases unmatched: 8. Here the CDR3 reads CASSRGQGFPDTQYF. DNA of the CDR3: TGTGCCAGCAGCCGCGGACAGGGCTTCCCAGATACGCAGTATTTT.

This clone was found once. The rearrangement links TRBV9 to TRBJ2-1, with a possible D match to TRBD2 (6 bases). V was shortened by 0 bases and J by 7 bases, with 17 bases between the two germline ends. The CDR3 length is 16 residues. Germline CDR1 is SGDLS and CDR2 is YYNGEE. The CDR3 DNA reads TGTGCCAGCAGCGTAGGGGGCGGGATACTTGGGAATGAGCAGTTCTTC. Its translation: CASSVGGGILGNEQFF. Based on the CDR3 plus reference TRBV9 and TRBJ2-1, the full variable domain is DSGVTQTPKHLITATGQRVTLRCSPRSGDLSVYWYQQSLDQGLQFLIQYYNGEERAKGNILERFSAQQFPDLHSELNLSSLELGDSALYFCASSVGGGILGNEQFFGPGTRLTVL.

V usage is TRBV6-5 and J usage is TRBJ2-7, with D possibly being TRBD1 (6 bases). CDR1 and CDR2 (germline): MNHEY, SVGAGI. This CDR3 contains 13 residues. Trimming took 11 bases from V and 2 from J, leaving 16 bases between them. The CDR3 DNA is TGTGCCGTCCGCCGGGCAGGGGCCTACGAGCAGTACTTC. Its protein product is CAVRRAGAYEQYF.

The chain links TRBV28 to TRBJ1-2, with 7 bases that match TRBD1. V lost 2 bases and J lost 6; bases outside the gene matches: 9. This CDR3 spans 15 amino acids. Germline V lookup: CDR1 MDHEN, CDR2 SYDVKM. CDR3 sequence: CASSLLRQGVDGYTF. CDR3 bases: TGTGCCAGCAGTTTACTGCGACAGGGAGTGGATGGCTACACCTTC.

This chain joins TRBV27 and TRBJ2-6; D gene unclear. Germline-derived CDR1 and CDR2 are MNHEY and SMNVEV (reference sequence). The CDR3 has 16 residues. Trimming cost V 8 bases and J 4 bases, with 18 bases left between them. This chain's CDR3 is CASAPTPFSGANVLTF. CDR3 sequence (DNA): TGTGCCAGCGCTCCGACACCTTTCTCCGGGGCCAACGTCCTGACTTTC.

The rearrangement uses TRBV19 and TRBJ2-7; D perhaps matches TRBD2 (6 bases). Looked up from germline, CDR1 is LNHDA and CDR2 is SQIVND (reference sequence). CDR3 length equals 12 residues. V shed 5 bases and J shed 4 bases, with 9 bases lying between them. This CDR3 reads CASSPGRYEQYF. The CDR3, as DNA: TGTGCCAGTAGTCCTGGGAGGTACGAGCAGTACTTC.

The V gene is TRBV11-3, the J gene TRBJ1-3; D remains unclear. V was cut by 4 bases and J by 1 base, with 8 bases left in between. Looked up from germline, CDR1 is SGHNT and CDR2 is YENEEA. This CDR3 has 14 amino acids. CDR3 sequence (DNA): TGTGCCAGCAGCTATAGTTATTCTGGAAACACCATATATTTT. Its protein is CASSYSYSGNTIYF.

The chain has TRBV2 and TRBJ1-2; D gene unclear. The CDR3 extends over 17 amino acids. The germline V and J ends were trimmed by 5 bases and 4 bases, with 23 bases remaining between them. The germline V gene has CDR1 SNHLY and CDR2 FYNNEI. The CDR3 sequence: CASSTSWASGWIYGYTF. The CDR3 bases are TGTGCCAGCAGTACCTCTTGGGCTAGCGGTTGGATCTATGGCTACACCTTC.

The gene calls are TRBV12-3 or TRBV12-4 and TRBJ2-7; D is undetermined. This CDR3 is 11 amino acids long. V was trimmed by 4 bases and J by 6 bases, leaving 7 bases between them. The CDR3 is CASSSRLEQYF. The CDR3 region has the DNA TGTGCCAGCAGTTCTAGGCTCGAGCAGTACTTC.

The rearrangement uses TRBV5-4 and TRBJ2-7; TRBD2 matches 15 bases. The CDR3 spans 18 residues. Looked up from germline, CDR1 is SGHNT and CDR2 is YYREEE (reference sequence). Losses at the gene ends were 4 bases for V and 4 bases for J; bases not matched to a gene: 12. The CDR3 bases are TGTGCCAGCAGCCCGGGACTAGCGGGAGGACAACAACCTTACGAGCAGTACTTC. It yields the protein CASSPGLAGGQQPYEQYF. The whole variable domain, filled in from reference TRBV5-4 and TRBJ2-7, reads ETGVTQSPTHLIKTRGQQVTLRCSSQSGHNTVSWYQQALGQGPQFIFQYYREEENGRGNFPPRFSGLQFPNYSSELNVNALELDDSALYLCASSPGLAGGQQPYEQYFGPGTRLTVT.

This chain joins TRBV27 and TRBJ2-2, with D maybe TRBD1 (6 bases). The V end lost 3 bases, the J end lost 7 bases, and 12 bases lay between the germline ends. Germline V lookup: CDR1 MNHEY, CDR2 SMNVEV (reference sequence). The length of the CDR3 is 14 residues. The CDR3 DNA sequence: TGTGCCAGCAGTTTCCTCAGGGGCGGCGGGGAGCTGTTTTTT. Translation gives CASSFLRGGGELFF.

The chain combines TRBV29-1 with TRBJ1-2; the D gene is possibly TRBD1 (6 bases). The CDR3 has 12 amino acids. Germline CDR1 and CDR2: SQVTM and ANQGSEA. V shed 2 bases and J shed 5 bases, with 9 bases lying between them. The CDR3 nucleotides are TGCAGCGTTGAAAACAGGGATTATGGCTACACCTTC. Translation: CSVENRDYGYTF.

The CDR3 reads CASSQDPGNEQFF. CDR3 nucleotides: TGTGCCAGCAGCCAAGATCCGGGGAATGAGCAGTTCTTC. V and J are TRBV3-1 (or the pseudogene TRBV3-2) and TRBJ2-1; tentative D call: TRBD2 (5 bases). This CDR3 has 13 amino acids. V lost 0 bases and J lost 7, with 7 bases in between. Germline-derived CDR1 and CDR2 are LGHDT and YNNKEL (reference sequence).

The rearrangement links TRBV20-1 to TRBJ2-3; D call uncertain. This CDR3 has 13 residues. The germline gives CDR1 DFQATT, CDR2 SNEGSKA (reference sequence). V lost 3 bases to trimming and J lost 5 bases, with 12 bases between them. The CDR3 sequence is CSASLPRKDTQYF. DNA for the CDR3: TGCAGTGCTAGTCTACCGCGTAAAGATACGCAGTATTTT.

DNA of the CDR3: TGTGCCAGTAGACCATCACGGACAGGGAGCTCCTACGAGCAGTACTTC. This sequence encodes CASRPSRTGSSYEQYF. The chain joins TRBV19 to TRBJ2-7, with TRBD1 matching over 8 bases. The ends lost 6 bases at V and 0 bases at J; junction bases unmatched: 10. The CDR3 runs 16 residues. Germline V gives CDR1 LNHDA, CDR2 SQIVND (reference sequence).

This clone is medium-sized in the sample. CDR3: CASRWRTGGYNEQFF. For the CDR3, the DNA is TGTGCCAGCCGCTGGAGGACAGGGGGATACAATGAGCAGTTCTTC. The chain combines TRBV27 with TRBJ2-1; 10 bases are shared with TRBD1. The CDR3 contains 15 residues. Per germline, CDR1 MNHEY and CDR2 SMNVEV (reference sequence). V shed 8 bases, J shed 4 bases, and the junction held 8 bases outside the gene matches.

The V and J genes are TRBV7-2 and TRBJ2-3, with 7 bases identical to TRBD2. Unmatched junction bases numbered 10, after V lost 10 bases and J lost 9 bases. From germline, CDR1 is SGHTA and CDR2 FQGNSA. CDR3 length equals 12 residues. CDR3 DNA: TGTGCCATCCGGGCCCTCGGGGGGACGCAGTATTTT. Its protein product is CAIRALGGTQYF.

This clone has more than one count but fewer than ten. This chain uses TRBV28 with TRBJ1-2; a weak D match, TRBD1 (5 bases). The CDR3 is made up of 12 amino acids. Germline CDR1 is MDHEN and CDR2 is SYDVKM. The V and J ends lost 5 bases and 8 bases respectively, with 12 bases between them. CDR3 sequence: CASSPLGGGYTF. CDR3 bases: TGTGCCAGCAGTCCCCTTGGGGGGGGCTACACCTTC.

The rearrangement uses TRBV3-1 (or the pseudogene TRBV3-2) and TRBJ1-6; D gene unclear. From germline, CDR1 is LGHDT and CDR2 YNNKEL (reference sequence). The CDR3 spans 16 residues. The V end lost 1 base, the J end lost 8 bases, and 15 bases lay between the germline ends. This chain's CDR3 is CASSQASGFPYSPLHF. CDR3 in DNA: TGTGCCAGCAGCCAAGCGTCCGGGTTTCCCTATTCACCCCTCCACTTT.

CDR3 loop: CASSAVQGNTGELFF. CDR3 nucleotide sequence: TGTGCCAGCTCAGCAGTACAGGGAAACACCGGGGAGCTGTTTTTT. This chain links TRBV18 with TRBJ2-2, with a weak D call TRBD1 (6 bases). The CDR3 runs to 15 residues. Deletions cut 5 bases from V and 2 bases from J, with 12 bases between. Germline V gene data show CDR1 as KGHSH and CDR2 as LQKENI.

The count of this clone is one. V and J are TRBV5-8 and TRBJ2-7; 9 bases map to TRBD1. The length of the CDR3 is 14 residues. From germline, CDR1 is SGHTS and CDR2 YDEGEE. Trimming removed 4 bases from V and 2 bases from J; junction bases left unmatched: 4. In DNA, the CDR3 is TGTGCCAGCAGCAGAAGGGACAGGGCCTACGAGCAGTACTTC. This translates into CASSRRDRAYEQYF.

This rearrangement joins TRBV5-6 to TRBJ2-5, with 12 bases matching TRBD2. The CDR3 has 17 residues. Germline V lookup: CDR1 SGHDT, CDR2 YYEEEE. V was clipped by 0 bases and J by 4 bases; unmatched bases: 7. In nucleotides, the CDR3 is TGTGCCAGCAGCTTGGGACTAGCGGGAGATGTCGGAGAGACCCAGTACTTC. Translation: CASSLGLAGDVGETQYF.

The V and J genes are TRBV4-1 and TRBJ2-3; 11 nucleotides align to TRBD2. V gave up 4 bases and J gave up 2 bases; unmatched junction bases: 8. The CDR3 length is 17 residues. Germline CDR1 MGHRA, CDR2 YSYEKL. The CDR3 DNA reads as TGCGCCAGCAGCCGATCCGGGACTAGCGGAATCACAGATACGCAGTATTTT. It specifies CASSRSGTSGITDTQYF.